This T cell receptor (beta chain) appears in the sequencing data of a study of blood T cell repertoires in COVID-19. Looking at the study overall: There were acute and convalescent COVID-19 samples, and they came from the United States, Italy and Spain. The cDNA or gDNA used as material had been derived from T cells, B-cell-depleted T cells, or PBMCs.

In the source study's methods: Reference gene primer amplification in the assay estimated nucleated cell counts. Clones were read by immunoSEQ multiplex PCR, and TCRdb kept only the in-frame ones, dropping some. V and J calls and clone size come straight from that table; D and trimming were deduced from the DNA. This table has more than 250,000 clones, 75% to 90% appearing once. Looked up from germline, CDR1 is SGDLS and CDR2 is YYNGEE. Trimming took 4 bases from V and 4 from J, leaving 9 bases between them. The CDR3 has 14 residues. This chain connects TRBV9 to TRBJ1-6; tentatively, D is TRBD1 (5 bases). Material: peripheral blood. The TCR was taken from a man in his 60s who had recovered from COVID-19. CDR3 in amino acids: CASSQTVYNSPLHF. The CDR3 DNA follows: TGTGCCAGCAGCCAGACAGTTTATAATTCACCCCTCCACTTT.